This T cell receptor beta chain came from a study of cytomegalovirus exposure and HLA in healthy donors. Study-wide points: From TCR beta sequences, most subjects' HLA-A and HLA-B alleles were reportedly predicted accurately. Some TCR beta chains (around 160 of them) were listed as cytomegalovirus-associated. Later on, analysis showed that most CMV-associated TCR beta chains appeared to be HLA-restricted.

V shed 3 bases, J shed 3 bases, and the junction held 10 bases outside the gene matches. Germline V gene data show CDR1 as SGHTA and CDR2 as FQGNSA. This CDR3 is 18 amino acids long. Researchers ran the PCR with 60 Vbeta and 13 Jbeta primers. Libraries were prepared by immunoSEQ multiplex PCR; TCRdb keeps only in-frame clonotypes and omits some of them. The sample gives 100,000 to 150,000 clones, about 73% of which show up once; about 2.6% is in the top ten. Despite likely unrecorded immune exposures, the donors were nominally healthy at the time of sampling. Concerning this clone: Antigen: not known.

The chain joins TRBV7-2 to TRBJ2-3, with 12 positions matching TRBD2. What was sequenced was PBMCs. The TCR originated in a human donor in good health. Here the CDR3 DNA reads TGTGCCAGCAGCTTCCAAGGACTAGCGGGATTCCGTACAGATACGCAGTATTTT. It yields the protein CASSFQGLAGFRTDTQYF.